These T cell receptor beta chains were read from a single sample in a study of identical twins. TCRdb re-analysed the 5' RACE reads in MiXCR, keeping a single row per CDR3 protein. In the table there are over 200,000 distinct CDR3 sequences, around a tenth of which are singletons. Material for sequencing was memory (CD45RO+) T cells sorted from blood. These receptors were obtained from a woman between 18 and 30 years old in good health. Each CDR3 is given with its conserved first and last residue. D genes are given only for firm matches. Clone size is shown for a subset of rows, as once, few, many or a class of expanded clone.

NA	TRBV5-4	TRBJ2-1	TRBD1	TGTGCCAGCAGCTTGGGAGGACAGGGGGGATACAATGAGCAGTTCTTC	CASSLGGQGGYNEQFF
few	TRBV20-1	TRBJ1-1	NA	TGCAGTGCTAGGGAGGGGACTGAAGCTTTCTTT	CSAREGTEAFF
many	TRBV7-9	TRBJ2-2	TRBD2	TGTGCCAGCAACCCTGGACTAGCGGTCGGGGAGCTGTTTTTT	CASNPGLAVGELFF
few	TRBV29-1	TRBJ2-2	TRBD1	TGCAGCGTGGACAGGGGCGCAACCGGGGAGCTGTTTTTT	CSVDRGATGELFF
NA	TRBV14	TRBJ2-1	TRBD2	TGTGCCAGCAGCCAAGATCCTCACACTAGCGGGTGGATCAATGAGCAGTTCTTC	CASSQDPHTSGWINEQFF
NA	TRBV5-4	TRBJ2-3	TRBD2	TGTGCCAGCAGCAAGACTAGCGGAGGATTCACAGATACGCAGTATTTT	CASSKTSGGFTDTQYF
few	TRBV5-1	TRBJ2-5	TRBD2	TGCGCCAGCGCTTCTAGCGGGAGCGAAGAGACCCAGTACTTC	CASASSGSEETQYF
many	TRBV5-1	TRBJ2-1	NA	TGCGCCAGCAGCGGGGACACCCTGGGGAATGAGCAGTTCTTC	CASSGDTLGNEQFF
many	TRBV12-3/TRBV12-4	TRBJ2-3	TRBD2	TGTGCCAGCAGTTCTAGCGGAACAGATACGCAGTATTTT	CASSSSGTDTQYF
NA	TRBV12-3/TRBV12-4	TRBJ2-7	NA	TGTGCCAGCAGTTTACTATACCAGGAAGGCGAGCAGTACTTC	CASSLLYQEGEQYF
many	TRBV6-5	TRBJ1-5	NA	TGTGCCAGCAGTTACTCGAGGGGGAAGCCCCAGCATTTT	CASSYSRGKPQHF
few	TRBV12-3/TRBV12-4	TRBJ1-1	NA	TGTGCCAGCAGCCCGGTTGCGATGAACACTGAAGCTTTCTTT	CASSPVAMNTEAFF
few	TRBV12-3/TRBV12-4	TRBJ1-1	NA	TGTGCCAGCAGTATTGTTAGGGGTTCTGGTGCTTTCTTT	CASSIVRGSGAFF
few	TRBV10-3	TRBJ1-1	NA	TGTGCCATCAGTGAAGGATTTGGGGGGAACACTGAAGCTTTCTTT	CAISEGFGGNTEAFF
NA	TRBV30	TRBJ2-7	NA	TGTGCCTGGAGTGTACGTCGTGGTAGTAGGGACTACGAGCAGTACTTC	CAWSVRRGSRDYEQYF
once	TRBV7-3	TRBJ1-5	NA	TGTGCCAGCAGCCCCGGCCGGGGAAGCAATCAGCCCCAGCATTTT	CASSPGRGSNQPQHF
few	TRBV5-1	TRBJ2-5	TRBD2	TGCGCCAGCAGCGTGACTCTGACTAGCGGTGCCCCGGAGACCCAGTACTTC	CASSVTLTSGAPETQYF
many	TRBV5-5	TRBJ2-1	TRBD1	TGTGCCAGCAGCGACGGGACAGGGAGGTCCTACAATGAGCAGTTCTTC	CASSDGTGRSYNEQFF
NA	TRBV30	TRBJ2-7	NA	TGTGCCTGGAGTGTTCGGCGGGTGGGCGAGCAGTACTTC	CAWSVRRVGEQYF
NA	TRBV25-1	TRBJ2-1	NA	TGTGCCAGCAGTGAACACGGACAGATCGACAATGAGCAGTTCTTC	CASSEHGQIDNEQFF
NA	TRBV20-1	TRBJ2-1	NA	TGCAGTGCTAGTTTATGGGCGGGGGCGTACAATGAGCAGTTCTTC	CSASLWAGAYNEQFF
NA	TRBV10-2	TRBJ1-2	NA	TGCGCCAGCAGGGACGGCGCAGCTAACTATGGCTACACCTTC	CASRDGAANYGYTF
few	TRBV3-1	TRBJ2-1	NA	TGTGCCAGCAGCCAAACGGGATTAGGTTTAATGGCGGGATTAAAAAATGAGCAGTTCTTC	CASSQTGLGLMAGLKNEQFF
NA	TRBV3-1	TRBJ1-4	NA	TGTGCCAGCAGCCAAGATGGTAGAAGGTCTTCTAATGAAAAACTGTTTTTT	CASSQDGRRSSNEKLFF
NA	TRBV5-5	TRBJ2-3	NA	TGTGCCAGCAGCTTAGATGGGCTCACAGATACGCAGTATTTT	CASSLDGLTDTQYF
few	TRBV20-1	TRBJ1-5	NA	TGCAGTGCTAGGGCAGGAGGGCGTAGCAATCAGCCCCAGCATTTT	CSARAGGRSNQPQHF
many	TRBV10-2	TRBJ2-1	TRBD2	TGCGCCAGCAGGGAACTAGCGGGAGGACGGTACAATGAGCAGTTCTTC	CASRELAGGRYNEQFF
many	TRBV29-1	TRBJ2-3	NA	TGCAGCGTTGAGGAACAGGGTGGCGCAGATACGCAGTATTTT	CSVEEQGGADTQYF
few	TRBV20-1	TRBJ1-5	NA	TGCAGTGCTAGAGCGGGGCAGCGCAATCAGCCCCAGCATTTT	CSARAGQRNQPQHF
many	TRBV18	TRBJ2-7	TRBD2	TGTGCCAGCTCGCCCACTAGCGGCTCCTACGAGCAGTACTTC	CASSPTSGSYEQYF
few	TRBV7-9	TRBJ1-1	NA	TGTGCCAGCAGCTCTAGGGGGGGACTGAAATGGACTGAAGCTTTCTTT	CASSSRGGLKWTEAFF
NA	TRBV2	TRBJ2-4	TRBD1	TGTGCCAGCAGTTCGGGACAGCTGAAAAACATTCAGTACTTC	CASSSGQLKNIQYF
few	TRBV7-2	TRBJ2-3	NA	TGTGCCAGCAGCTTTGGGCCGAACACAGATACGCAGTATTTT	CASSFGPNTDTQYF
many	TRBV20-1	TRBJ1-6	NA	TGCAGTGCTAGAGACAGCCTGCACAGCGTCAGACTCAGCTCCTATAATTCACCCCTCCACTTT	CSARDSLHSVRLSSYNSPLHF
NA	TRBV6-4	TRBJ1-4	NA	TGTGCCAGCAGTGACAGCGCATGCCCGGATGAAAAACTGTTTTTT	CASSDSACPDEKLFF
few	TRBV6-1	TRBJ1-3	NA	TGTGCCAGCAGTCCATCTTCGTATGGAAACACCATATATTTT	CASSPSSYGNTIYF
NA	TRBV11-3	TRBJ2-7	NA	TGTGCCAGCAGCTTAATGGGGACCGAGCAGTACTTC	CASSLMGTEQYF